This T cell receptor (beta chain) was profiled in a study of blood T cell repertoires in COVID-19. For the study at large: The United States, Italy and Spain supplied acute and convalescent COVID-19 samples. PBMCs, B-cell-depleted T cells, or T cells provided the cDNA or gDNA that made up the material.

CDR3 length: 16 residues. The V gene end was trimmed by 4 bases and the J gene end by 4 bases; junction bases not matched to a gene: 12. The V gene's germline CDR1 is SGDLS and CDR2 YYNGEE. Per the original data handling: By means of reference gene primer amplification, nucleated cell counts were estimated. TCRdb's table, derived via immunoSEQ multiplex PCR, lists solely in-frame clones and lacks some. From that table come the V and J calls and clone size; the DNA was used to work out D and trimming. Here the sample spans 150,000 or so clones, 55% to 75% being singletons. V is TRBV9 and J is TRBJ2-5; 8 bases agree with TRBD2. The receptor was derived from a woman in her seventies with acute or convalescent COVID-19. The material sequenced was peripheral blood. In DNA form, the CDR3 reads TGTGCCAGCAGCCCGGATTCGGGACTAGACCTAGAGACCCAGTACTTC. This translates into CASSPDSGLDLETQYF.